The rows below give T cell receptor beta chains drawn from one sample of a study of T cell changes during pregnancy in multiple sclerosis. Method: immunoSEQ multiplex PCR; TCRdb's copy keeps in-frame clones and lacks some. This sample yields about 36,000 clones, of which more than 70% are seen a single time; more than 5.5% belongs to the top ten. The material was CD8+ T cells from peripheral blood mononuclear cells, obtained in the third trimester of pregnancy. The source is a female donor with multiple sclerosis, enrolled in a pregnancy study. CDR3s include the opening cysteine and the closing phenylalanine or tryptophan. A D gene is named only where the DNA matches it firmly. Only some rows state a clone size, as once, few, many or a class for expanded clones.

d_call	clone_size	v_call	j_call	cdr3_length	cdr3_nt	cdr3_aa
TRBD1	few	TRBV13	TRBJ2-2	12	TGTGCCAGCAGAACAGGGGCGGGGGAGCTGTTTTTT	CASRTGAGELFF
TRBD1	once	TRBV7-6	TRBJ1-1	16	TGTGCCAGCAGCTTAGGGGGCAGGGGGCCTAACACTGAAGCTTTCTTT	CASSLGGRGPNTEAFF
-	-	TRBV9	TRBJ1-4	15	TGTGCCAGCAGCGTAGAAAAGGGGACTAATGAAAAACTGTTTTTT	CASSVEKGTNEKLFF
-	once	TRBV27	TRBJ2-3	16	TGTGCCAGCAGTTTATCGTCGGCGGGGTCCACAGATACGCAGTATTTT	CASSLSSAGSTDTQYF
TRBD2	once	TRBV5-1	TRBJ2-7	16	TGCGCCAGCAGCGAGGGACTAGCGGCCTCCGGCTACGAGCAGTACTTC	CASSEGLAASGYEQYF
-	-	TRBV10-3	TRBJ1-2	15	TGTGCCATCAGTGAGTCGACTTTTCTCGACTATGGCTACACCTTC	CAISESTFLDYGYTF
-	-	TRBV20-1	TRBJ2-5	11	TGCAGTGCCCGGACAGATTGGACCCAGTACTTC	CSARTDWTQYF
TRBD1	-	TRBV4-1	TRBJ1-1	15	TGCGCCAGCAGCCCCTGGGACAGGATGAACACTGAAGCTTTCTTT	CASSPWDRMNTEAFF
TRBD1	once	TRBV7-2	TRBJ2-7	12	TGTGCCAGCAGCCTTACAGGGGGCGAGCAGTACTTC	CASSLTGGEQYF
TRBD2	-	TRBV5-1	TRBJ2-3	15	TGCGCCAGCAGCCCGCTAGCGGGGTTCACAGATACGCAGTATTTT	CASSPLAGFTDTQYF
-	-	TRBV9	TRBJ1-2	15	TGTGCCAGCAGCGGTACAGGGAAGGTTACCTATGGCTACACCTTC	CASSGTGKVTYGYTF
TRBD1	-	TRBV27	TRBJ2-2	18	TGTGCCAGCAGCACAGGGGGTAACAAGCCAGATCCGGGAGGGGAGCTGTTTTTT	CASSTGGNKPDPGGELFF
-	-	TRBV7-9	TRBJ2-7	11	TGTGCCAGCAGCTCCCCATACGAGCAGTACTTC	CASSSPYEQYF
-	-	TRBV30	TRBJ2-5	12	TGTGCCTGGAGCCCTCCTGTAGAGACCCAGTACTTC	CAWSPPVETQYF
-	few	TRBV7-2	TRBJ2-7	15	TGTGCCAGCAGCTTAGATGGGCTAGTCGGGAACGAGCAGTACTTC	CASSLDGLVGNEQYF
-	-	TRBV19	TRBJ2-5	14	TGTGCCAGTAGTAGCAGGGCGCGCCAAGAGACCCAGTACTTC	CASSSRARQETQYF
-	-	TRBV7-8	TRBJ1-3	16	TGTGCCAGCAGCTTAGGCTGGGGGACAAACGGAAACACCATATATTTT	CASSLGWGTNGNTIYF
TRBD1	many	TRBV7-9	TRBJ2-2	15	TGTGCCAGCAGCTTAGTGGGGGACAGCATCGGGGAGCTGTTTTTT	CASSLVGDSIGELFF
TRBD1	-	TRBV27	TRBJ2-3	16	TGTGCCAGCAGTCCCTTAGGACAGGGAGGCGCAGATACGCAGTATTTT	CASSPLGQGGADTQYF
TRBD1	medium-sized	TRBV11-2	TRBJ2-7	15	TGTGCCAGCAGCCCCGGACAGGGGATCTCCTACGAGCAGTACTTC	CASSPGQGISYEQYF
-	-	TRBV7-9	TRBJ2-2	15	TGTGCCAGCAAAAGCTTGCAGGGGAGTACCGGGGAGCTGTTTTTT	CASKSLQGSTGELFF
-	-	TRBV19	TRBJ1-5	16	TGTGCCAGTAGTATTGGTCCGGTGGGGGAGGATCAGCCCCAGCATTTT	CASSIGPVGEDQPQHF